What follows is one TCR beta chain and its context. This record belongs to a study of OX40 agonist ivuxolimab in advanced cancers. V lost 5 bases and J lost 6; bases outside the gene matches: 8. Germline CDR1 and CDR2: SEHNR and FQNEAQ (reference sequence). The CDR3 is made up of 17 amino acids. The method was immunoSEQ multiplex PCR; TCRdb's version includes in-frame clones alone and lacks a portion of them. Of over 75,000 clones listed, about 83% were seen once; the top ten hold approximately 1.5%. Blood draws occurred at baseline, cycle 4 day 1, and cycle 7 day 1. V is TRBV7-9 and J is TRBJ2-3, with 16 bases fitting TRBD2. The TCR originated in an adult with an advanced solid tumor such as melanoma, head and neck, liver or kidney cancer. This material consisted of CD4+ or CD8+ T cells sorted from blood, taken in a trial of the OX40 agonist ivuxolimab. This CDR3 reads CASSTGLAGGDWDTQYF. The CDR3 coding sequence is TGTGCCAGCAGCACGGGACTAGCGGGAGGGGACTGGGATACGCAGTATTTT.